This TCR beta chain was recovered during a study of blood T cell repertoires in COVID-19. Study at large: Both acute and convalescent COVID-19 samples were obtained from the United States, Italy and Spain. In each case, the material was cDNA or gDNA derived from T cells, B-cell-depleted T cells, or PBMCs.

In germline, CDR1 is SNHLY, CDR2 FYNNEI. The CDR3 is 17 amino acids. Trimming pared 6 bases from V and 0 bases from J, leaving 19 bases between. The repertoire was sequenced with immunoSEQ multiplex PCR; TCRdb's copy has only in-frame clones and lacks some. Seen here are roughly 200,000 clones, about 87% observed once, and the top ten hold less than 1.5%. The age range of participants was 18 to 89 years, with residence in some 25 US areas. Cohort allocation depended upon clinical history that participants reported. The sample consisted of PBMCs or T cells enriched from blood (not recorded which). The rearrangement uses TRBV2 and TRBJ2-3; TRBD1 is a possible D gene (5 bases). This TCR was recovered from a man aged 25 to 40 who had recovered from COVID-19. The DNA for the CDR3 is TGTGCCAGCAGGGCCTTGAGGAAGGGGTCTAGCACAGATACGCAGTATTTT. The encoded protein is CASRALRKGSSTDTQYF.